The clone carrying this T cell receptor beta chain has a count of ten or more. The sample originates from a study of T-cell memory formation after mild COVID-19. Study information: TCR clusters were mostly donor specific.

The CDR3 loop spans 17 amino acids. The germline gives CDR1 KGHDR, CDR2 SFDVKD. With V trimmed by 9 bases and J by 6 bases, 10 bases remained unmatched. Each CDR3 protein gets one entry after TCRdb re-called the 5' RACE reads with MiXCR. This sample carries tens of thousands of distinct CDR3 sequences, 7.4% of them seen once, and the ten largest clones take 13% to 15%. The V call is TRBV24-1, the J call TRBJ2-2, with 15 nucleotides matching TRBD2. The clonotype originates from an adult woman who had mild COVID-19 (a few samples of this study predate the infection). Cell type and time point are not known. Input material: PBMCs or a T cell subset sorted from them (not recorded which). CDR3 nucleotides: TGTGCCACCTCTGGGGGACTAGCGGGAGGAATTGCCGGGGAGCTGTTTTTT. This codes for CATSGGLAGGIAGELFF.